The 17 T cell receptor beta chains below come from one sample, sequenced in a study of early T cells in non-severe SARS-CoV-2 infection. TCRdb re-analysed the 5' RACE reads in MiXCR, keeping a single row per CDR3 protein. The sample comprises over 35,000 distinct CDR3 sequences, approximately 11% of which are singletons, and roughly 10% rests with the top ten. The sequencing input was whole blood. These receptor sequences come from an adult who was a healthcare worker with PCR-confirmed SARS-CoV-2 infection or an uninfected control (not recorded which).

This chain uses TRBV12-3 or TRBV12-4 with TRBJ1-1, with 11 nucleotides matching TRBD1. The junction had 3 bases not matched to a gene; V was cut back by 8 bases and J by 4 bases. The CDR3 totals 13 residues. As DNA, the CDR3 is TGTGCCAGCGGTGGACAGGGGGCCACTGAAGCTTTCTTT. It translates to CASGGQGATEAFF.

At least ten counts were recorded for this clonotype. The chain links TRBV7-9 to TRBJ1-4; D is ambiguous. V was pared by 5 bases and J by 7 bases, with 11 bases between. Germline V gene data show CDR1 as SEHNR and CDR2 as FQNEAQ (reference sequence). The CDR3 runs to 13 residues. The CDR3 DNA reads TGTGCCAGCAGCCCGGTTCGAGGTGAAAAACTGTTTTTT. This codes for CASSPVRGEKLFF.

This clonotype has ten or more counts. CDR3 loop: CASSQVGSAYNEQFF. The DNA for the CDR3 is TGTGCCAGCAGCCAAGTTGGTAGCGCCTACAATGAGCAGTTCTTC. The chain joins TRBV14 to TRBJ2-1; weak D call: TRBD2 (5 bases). The CDR3 has 15 amino acids. V was trimmed by 1 base and J by 2 bases, leaving 9 bases between them. CDR1 is SGHDN, CDR2 FVKESK, per germline.

This clonotype showed up many times. CDR3: CASSTQVGGNSPLHF. Written as DNA, the CDR3 is TGCGCCAGCAGCACTCAGGTTGGGGGCAATTCACCCCTCCACTTT. The V gene is TRBV4-3, the J gene TRBJ1-6; possibly TRBD1 for D (6 bases). The germline V gene encodes CDR1 LGHNA and CDR2 YSLEER. V was clipped by 5 bases and J by 7 bases, with 15 bases between them. This CDR3 contains 15 residues.

The rearrangement uses TRBV10-3 and TRBJ2-5; the match to TRBD2 covers 7 bases. Germline trimming cut 8 bases from V and 4 bases from J; bases unmatched to any gene: 7. Germline V CDR1 and CDR2: ENHRY, SYGVKD. The CDR3 sequence is 13 residues long. The CDR3 is CAISPSGTETQYF. DNA of the CDR3: TGTGCCATCTCCCCCAGCGGGACAGAGACCCAGTACTTC.

This clonotype was picked up a small number of times. The chain carries TRBV7-3 and TRBJ2-6, with 8 bases aligning to TRBD1. The germline V gene encodes CDR1 SGHTA and CDR2 FQGTGA. Trimming removed 0 bases from V and 1 base from J; junction bases left unmatched: 2. This CDR3 region has 17 residues. The CDR3 sequence: CASSLTDRASGANVLTF. The DNA for the CDR3 is TGTGCCAGCAGCTTAACGGACAGGGCTTCTGGGGCCAACGTCCTGACTTTC.

The genes are TRBV3-2 and TRBJ2-7; the table's D call, TRBD2, was not checked against the DNA. TRBV3-2 is a documented pseudogene. The CDR3 spans 16 residues. CDR3 coding DNA: TGTGCCAGCAGCCCCCTCCAGGGATCCCACAAGTACGAGCAGTACTTC. Translating it yields CASSPLQGSHKYEQYF.

This clonotype was seen a few times. This chain uses TRBV24-1 with TRBJ1-4; 8 positions match TRBD1. The J segment lost 7 bases and the V segment lost 7 bases, leaving 13 bases of the junction unmatched. There are 16 residues in the CDR3. Germline CDR1 and CDR2: KGHDR and SFDVKD. Here the CDR3 reads CATSEVTSGGSEKLFF. The DNA for the CDR3 is TGTGCCACCAGCGAAGTTACGTCAGGGGGCTCTGAAAAACTGTTTTTT.

The table lists this clonotype with many counts. The chain recombines TRBV29-1 with TRBJ2-2, with TRBD1 identical over 8 bases. The V gene's germline CDR1 is SQVTM and CDR2 ANQGSEA. The CDR3 has 13 amino acids. V lost 7 bases and J lost 2; bases outside the gene matches: 3. DNA of the CDR3: TGCAGCGGGGGGACAGGAAACACCGGGGAGCTGTTTTTT. Encoded protein: CSGGTGNTGELFF.

This clonotype was counted at least ten times. CDR3 amino acids: CAWLGNTIYF. The CDR3 bases are TGTGCCTGGCTTGGAAACACCATATATTTT. The V gene is TRBV30, the J gene TRBJ1-3; no clear D gene. Per germline, CDR1 GTSNPN and CDR2 SVGIG (reference sequence). V shed 5 bases and J shed 3 bases, with 2 bases lying between them. The CDR3 has 10 amino acids.

The genes are TRBV7-6 and TRBJ2-3; D remains ambiguous. With 4 bases removed from V and 3 bases from J, the gap between germline ends came to 17 bases. Germline V gene data show CDR1 as SGHVS and CDR2 as FNYEAQ. The CDR3 contains 16 residues. The CDR3 coding sequence is TGTGCCAGCAGCTCCCCCCCTGGGGTTCGGACAGATACGCAGTATTTT. Residues: CASSSPPGVRTDTQYF.

This sequence joins TRBV5-6 and TRBJ1-5; no firm D call. CDR3 size: 15 residues. Per the germline V gene, CDR1 is SGHDT and CDR2 is YYEEEE. V was clipped by 0 bases and J by 0 bases, with 7 bases between them. The CDR3 coding sequence is TGTGCCAGCAGCTTGGGTCAGAATAGCAATCAGCCCCAGCATTTT. Translating gives CASSLGQNSNQPQHF.

This chain uses TRBV15 with TRBJ1-3; D is unresolved. The CDR3 spans 15 residues. Looked up from germline, CDR1 is LNHNV and CDR2 is YYDKDF (reference sequence). V lost 1 base to trimming and J lost 0 bases, with 7 bases between them. This CDR3 reads CATSRVGSSGNTIYF. The CDR3 nucleotides read TGTGCCACCAGCAGAGTTGGGAGCTCTGGAAACACCATATATTTT.

This clonotype was recorded a few times. The chain couples TRBV6-2 or TRBV6-3 to TRBJ2-5; perhaps TRBD1 as D (7 bases). CDR3 length equals 13 residues. V was shortened by 5 bases and J by 4 bases, with 11 bases between the two germline ends. Germline CDR1 is MNHEY and CDR2 is SVGEGT. The CDR3 loop is CASSPQGGETQYF. CDR3 in DNA: TGTGCCAGCAGTCCCCAGGGGGGAGAGACCCAGTACTTC.

This clonotype occurred a few times. This chain joins TRBV20-1 and TRBJ2-1; D is perhaps TRBD1 or TRBD2 (6 bases each). The CDR3 totals 13 residues. Germline V gene sequence: CDR1 DFQATT, CDR2 SNEGSKA (reference sequence). Trimming took off 4 bases at V and 8 bases at J, with 15 bases between the two ends. The CDR3 DNA is TGCAGTGCTACCGGGGGCTCAGGGGATGAGCAGTTCTTC. Translated, it gives CSATGGSGDEQFF.

This clonotype was observed many times. The chain is built from TRBV6-5 and TRBJ1-1; the match to TRBD1 covers 7 bases. V gave up 5 bases and J gave up 0 bases; unmatched junction bases: 6. Germline-derived CDR1 and CDR2 are MNHEY and SVGAGI. The CDR3 covers 15 residues. CDR3 sequence reads: CASSPTDRLNTEAFF. The CDR3 region has the DNA TGTGCCAGCAGTCCTACGGACAGGCTGAACACTGAAGCTTTCTTT.

The sample holds many counts of this clonotype. The rearrangement uses TRBV7-6 and TRBJ1-5; TRBD1 is a possible D gene (5 bases). V was pared by 5 bases and J by 7 bases, with 12 bases between. Germline lookup yields CDR1 SGHVS and CDR2 FNYEAQ. The CDR3 has 13 residues. The CDR3 coding sequence is TGTGCCAGCAGCACTCGTCGGGGGCAGCCCCAGCATTTT. Translated, it gives CASSTRRGQPQHF.